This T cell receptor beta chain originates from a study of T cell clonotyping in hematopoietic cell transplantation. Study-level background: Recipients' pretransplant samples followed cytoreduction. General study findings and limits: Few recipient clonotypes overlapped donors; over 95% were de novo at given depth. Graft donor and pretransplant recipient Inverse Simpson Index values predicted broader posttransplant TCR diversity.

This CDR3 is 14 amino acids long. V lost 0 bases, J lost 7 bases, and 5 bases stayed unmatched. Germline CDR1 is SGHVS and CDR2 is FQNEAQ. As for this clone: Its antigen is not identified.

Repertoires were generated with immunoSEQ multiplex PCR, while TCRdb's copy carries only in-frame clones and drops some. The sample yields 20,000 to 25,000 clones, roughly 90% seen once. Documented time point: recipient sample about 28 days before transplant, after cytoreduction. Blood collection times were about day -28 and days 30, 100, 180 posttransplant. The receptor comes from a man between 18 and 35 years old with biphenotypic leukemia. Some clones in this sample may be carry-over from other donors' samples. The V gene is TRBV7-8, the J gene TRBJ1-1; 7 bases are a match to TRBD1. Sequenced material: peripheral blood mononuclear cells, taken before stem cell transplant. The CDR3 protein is CASSLAEGQIEAFF. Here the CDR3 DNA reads TGTGCCAGCAGCTTAGCCGAGGGACAGATTGAAGCTTTCTTT. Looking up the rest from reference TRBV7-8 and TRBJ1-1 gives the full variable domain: GAGVSQSPRYKVAKRGQDVALRCDPISGHVSLFWYQQALGQGPEFLTYFQNEAQLDKSGLPSDRFFAERPEGSVSTLKIQRTQQEDSAVYLCASSLAEGQIEAFFGQGTRLTVV.